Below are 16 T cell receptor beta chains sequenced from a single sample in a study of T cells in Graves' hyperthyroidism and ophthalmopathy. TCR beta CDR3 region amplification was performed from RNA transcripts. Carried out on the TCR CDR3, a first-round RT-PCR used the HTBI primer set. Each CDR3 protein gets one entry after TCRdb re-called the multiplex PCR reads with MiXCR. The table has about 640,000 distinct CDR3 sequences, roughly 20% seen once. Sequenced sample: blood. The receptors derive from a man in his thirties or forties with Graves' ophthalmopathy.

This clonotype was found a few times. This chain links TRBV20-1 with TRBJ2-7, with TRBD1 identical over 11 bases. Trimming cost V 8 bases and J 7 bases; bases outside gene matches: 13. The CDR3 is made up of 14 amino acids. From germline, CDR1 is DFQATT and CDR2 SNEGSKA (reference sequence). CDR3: CSIPSGTGGGEQYF. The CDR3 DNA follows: TGCAGTATCCCCTCAGGGACAGGGGGAGGTGAGCAGTACTTC.

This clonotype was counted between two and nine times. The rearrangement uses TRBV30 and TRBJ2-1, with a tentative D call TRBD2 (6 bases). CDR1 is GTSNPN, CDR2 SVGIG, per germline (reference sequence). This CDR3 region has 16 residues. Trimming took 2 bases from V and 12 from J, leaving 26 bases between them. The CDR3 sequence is CAWSPRQTSGRIGQFF. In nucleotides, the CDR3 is TGTGCCTGGAGTCCCCGGCAGACTAGTGGGAGGATAGGGCAGTTCTTC.

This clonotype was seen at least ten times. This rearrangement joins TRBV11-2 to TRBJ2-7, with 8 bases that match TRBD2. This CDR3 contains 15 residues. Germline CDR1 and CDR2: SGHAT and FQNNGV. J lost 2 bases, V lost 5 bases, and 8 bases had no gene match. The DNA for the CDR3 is TGTGCCAGCAGCCCGCGGGGGGTCGGTCCCTACGAGCAGTACTTC. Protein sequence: CASSPRGVGPYEQYF.

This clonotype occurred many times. The CDR3 region is CASSPDENEQFF. Written as DNA, the CDR3 is TGTGCCAGCTCACCGGACGAGAATGAGCAGTTCTTC. The rearrangement joins TRBV18 to TRBJ2-1, with no clear D. Looked up from germline, CDR1 is KGHSH and CDR2 is LQKENI. The length of the CDR3 is 12 residues. With 3 bases removed from V and 7 bases from J, the gap between germline ends came to 7 bases. The full variable domain, completed using reference TRBV18 and TRBJ2-1, is NAGVMQNPRHLVRRRGQEARLRCSPMKGHSHVYWYRQLPEEGLKFMVYLQKENIIDESGMPKERFSAEFPKEGPSILRIQQVVRGDSAAYFCASSPDENEQFFGPGTRLTVL.

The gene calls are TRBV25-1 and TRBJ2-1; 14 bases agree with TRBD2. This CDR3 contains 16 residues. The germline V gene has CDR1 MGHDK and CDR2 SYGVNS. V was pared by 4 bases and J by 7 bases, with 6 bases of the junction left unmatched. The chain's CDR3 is CASSVGTSGSLNEQFF. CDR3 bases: TGTGCCAGCAGTGTCGGGACTAGCGGGAGTCTTAATGAGCAGTTCTTC.

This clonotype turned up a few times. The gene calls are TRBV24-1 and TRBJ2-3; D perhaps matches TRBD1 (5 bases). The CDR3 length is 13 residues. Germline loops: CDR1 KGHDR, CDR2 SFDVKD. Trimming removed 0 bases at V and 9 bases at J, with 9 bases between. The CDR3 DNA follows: TGTGCCACCAGTGATTTGGGCAGGGCGACGCAGTATTTT. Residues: CATSDLGRATQYF.

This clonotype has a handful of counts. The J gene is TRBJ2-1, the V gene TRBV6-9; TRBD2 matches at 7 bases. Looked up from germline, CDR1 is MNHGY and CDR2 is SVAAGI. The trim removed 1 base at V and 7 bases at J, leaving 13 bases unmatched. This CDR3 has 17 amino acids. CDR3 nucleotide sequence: TGTGCCAGCAGTTATTACCCCTCCGCAGCGGGGTCTAATGAGCAGTTCTTC. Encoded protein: CASSYYPSAAGSNEQFF.

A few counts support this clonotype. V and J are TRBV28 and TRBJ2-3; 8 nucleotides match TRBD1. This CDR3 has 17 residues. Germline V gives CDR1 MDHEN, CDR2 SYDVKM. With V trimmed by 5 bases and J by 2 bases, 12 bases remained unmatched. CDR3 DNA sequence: TGTGCCAGCAGTCCTCTCCAGACAGGGGTTTTCACAGATACGCAGTATTTT. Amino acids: CASSPLQTGVFTDTQYF.

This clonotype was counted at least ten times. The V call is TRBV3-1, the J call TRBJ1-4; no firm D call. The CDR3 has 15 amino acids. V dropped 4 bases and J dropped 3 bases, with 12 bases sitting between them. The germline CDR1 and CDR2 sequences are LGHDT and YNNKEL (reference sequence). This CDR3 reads CASSPQRSANEKLFF. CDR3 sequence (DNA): TGTGCCAGCAGCCCACAGCGGTCCGCTAATGAAAAACTGTTTTTT. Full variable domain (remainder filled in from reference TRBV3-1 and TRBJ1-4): DTAVSQTPKYLVTQMGNDKSIKCEQNLGHDTMYWYKQDSKKFLKIMFSYNNKELIINETVPNRFSPKSPDKAHLNLHINSLELGDSAVYFCASSPQRSANEKLFFGSGTQLSVL.

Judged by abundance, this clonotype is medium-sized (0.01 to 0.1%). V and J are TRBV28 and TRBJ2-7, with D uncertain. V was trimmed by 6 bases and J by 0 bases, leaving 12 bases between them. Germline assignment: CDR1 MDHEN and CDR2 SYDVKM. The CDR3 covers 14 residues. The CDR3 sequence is CASSPRRSSYEQYF. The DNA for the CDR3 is TGTGCCAGCAGCCCCAGACGGAGCTCCTACGAGCAGTACTTC.

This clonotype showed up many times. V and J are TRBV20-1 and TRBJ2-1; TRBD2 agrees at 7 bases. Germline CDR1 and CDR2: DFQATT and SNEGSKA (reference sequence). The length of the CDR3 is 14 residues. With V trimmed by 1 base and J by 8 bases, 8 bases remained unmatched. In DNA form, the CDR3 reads TGCAGTGCTAGAGTGTTGGCGGGAGACCATGAGCAGTTCTTC. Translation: CSARVLAGDHEQFF.

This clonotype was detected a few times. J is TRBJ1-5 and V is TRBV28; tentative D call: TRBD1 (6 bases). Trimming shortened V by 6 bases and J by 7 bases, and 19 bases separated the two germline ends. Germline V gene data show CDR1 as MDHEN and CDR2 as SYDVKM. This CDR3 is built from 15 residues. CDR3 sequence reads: CASRPGGPSAQPQHF. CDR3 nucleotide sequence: TGTGCCAGCAGACCTGGGGGCCCCTCCGCCCAGCCCCAGCATTTT.

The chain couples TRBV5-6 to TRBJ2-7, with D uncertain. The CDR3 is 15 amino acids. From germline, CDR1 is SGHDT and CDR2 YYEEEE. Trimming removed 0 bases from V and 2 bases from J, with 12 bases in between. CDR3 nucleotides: TGTGCCAGCAGCTTGGGATTTACTACAACCTACGAGCAGTACTTC. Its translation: CASSLGFTTTYEQYF. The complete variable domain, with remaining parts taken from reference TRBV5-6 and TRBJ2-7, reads DAGVTQSPTHLIKTRGQQVTLRCSPKSGHDTVSWYQQALGQGPQFIFQYYEEEERQRGNFPDRFSGHQFPNYSSELNVNALLLGDSALYLCASSLGFTTTYEQYFGPGTRLTVT.

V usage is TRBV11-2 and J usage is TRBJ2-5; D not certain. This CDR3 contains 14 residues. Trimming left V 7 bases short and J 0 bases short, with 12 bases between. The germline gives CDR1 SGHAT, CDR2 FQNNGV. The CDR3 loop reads CASNWEGYQETQYF. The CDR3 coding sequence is TGTGCCAGCAACTGGGAAGGGTACCAAGAGACCCAGTACTTC.

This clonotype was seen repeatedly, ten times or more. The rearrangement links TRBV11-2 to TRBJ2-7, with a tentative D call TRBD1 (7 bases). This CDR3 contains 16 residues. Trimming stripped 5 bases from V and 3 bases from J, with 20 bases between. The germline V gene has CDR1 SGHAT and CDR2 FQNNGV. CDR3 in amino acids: CASSPLRGRDLYEQYF. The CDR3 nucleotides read TGTGCCAGCAGCCCACTGAGGGGGCGGGATCTCTACGAGCAGTACTTC.

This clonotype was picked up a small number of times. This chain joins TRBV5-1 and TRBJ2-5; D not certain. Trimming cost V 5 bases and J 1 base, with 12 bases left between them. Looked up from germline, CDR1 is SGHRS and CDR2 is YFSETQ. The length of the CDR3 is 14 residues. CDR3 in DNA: TGCGCCAGCAGAAATTACCTGGGCCAAGAGACCCAGTACTTC. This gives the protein CASRNYLGQETQYF.